This TCR beta chain emerged from a study of T-cell memory formation after mild COVID-19. Study results and caveats: Nothing showed for sure that second-wave clones peaking on day 37 were SARS-CoV-2 specific. There were some responding clones in pre-infection memory, which suggested that cross-reactive memory had joined. Contracting CD4+ clones lay largely in CM and EM, with CD8+ ones residing in EMRA. A second wave expanding day 15 to 37 was CD4+-biased; contracting clones were balanced.

Trimming removed 0 bases from V and 9 bases from J; junction bases left unmatched: 3. Germline values: CDR1 MNHEY, CDR2 SVGAGI. The CDR3 sequence is 16 residues long. Concerning this clonotype itself: Antigen unknown.

TCRdb ran MiXCR on the 5' RACE reads and lists one entry per CDR3 protein. The repertoire holds under 300,000 distinct CDR3 sequences, 8.2% seen once, with 22% in the top ten. Sequenced: PBMCs or a T cell subset sorted from them (not recorded which). The chain combines TRBV6-5 with TRBJ2-1; 15 bases match TRBD2. The receptor comes from a man between 18 and 35 years old who had mild COVID-19 (a few samples of this study predate the infection). Cell type and time point are not known. As DNA, the CDR3 is TGTGCCAGCAGTTACTCGGGGACTAGCGGGGGGTTTGAGCAGTTCTTC. Protein: CASSYSGTSGGFEQFF.